One and the same sample provided the 22 T cell receptor beta chains below, sequenced in a study of T cell repertoires in aging, cancer and after chemotherapy (dated by TCRdb to about 2019). Instead of sorted cells or RNA, genomic DNA extracted from peripheral blood served as the source for amplifying TCR beta rearrangements. Sequenced using an Illumina MiSeq. Using a mixed TRB-A/B primer pool, multiplex touch-down PCR amplified rearranged TRB sequences covering the V, D and J segments. TCRdb ran its own pipeline on the public reads, namely fastp trimming at Q25 and MiXCR clone calling, and kept in-frame beta chains. Identical CDR3 protein sequences are pooled into one entry, listed with their most common genes and DNA. The sample contains roughly 1,800 distinct CDR3 sequences, roughly a quarter of them found a single time. Of the sample, over 11% falls within the top ten clones. The specimen sequenced was blood. Receptors originate from a human donor with a solid tumor.

This clonotype qualifies as medium-sized (0.01 to 0.1%). The rearrangement joins TRBV12-3 or TRBV12-4 to TRBJ1-4; D is ambiguous. Between the trimmed V and J ends, which lost 5 bases and 7 bases, there was a span of 11 bases. The CDR3 extends over 13 amino acids. CDR3 nucleotides: TGTGCCAGCAGTCCTGGGCAGATTGAAAAACTGTTTTTT. Translation: CASSPGQIEKLFF.

This chain links TRBV10-2 with TRBJ2-5; 13 nucleotides align to TRBD2. Trimming took 3 bases from V and 2 from J; bases not matched to a gene: 3. Germline lookup yields CDR1 WSHSY and CDR2 SAAADI. CDR3 length: 16 residues. In DNA, the CDR3 is TGCGCCAGCAGTGACCCGGGACTAGCGGGGCAAGAGACCCAGTACTTC. It codes for CASSDPGLAGQETQYF.

This clonotype is labeled medium-sized. V gene TRBV27 combines with J gene TRBJ1-2; TRBD1 matches at 8 bases. Germline lookup yields CDR1 MNHEY and CDR2 SMNVEV (reference sequence). J lost 8 bases, V lost 3 bases, and 11 bases had no gene match. CDR3 size: 15 residues. The CDR3 coding sequence is TGTGCCAGCAGTTTCTTGGGGCAGGGGGCGGAAGGCTACACCTTC. Translated, it gives CASSFLGQGAEGYTF.

The chain has TRBV18 and TRBJ2-3; D might be TRBD1 (7 bases). V was pared by 2 bases and J by 4 bases, with 16 bases between. The germline V gene encodes CDR1 KGHSH and CDR2 LQKENI. The CDR3 loop spans 16 amino acids. CDR3 loop: CASSPGSEGAADTQYF. CDR3 nucleotide sequence: TGTGCCAGCTCACCAGGGTCGGAGGGGGCCGCAGATACGCAGTATTTT.

By sample fraction, this clonotype is medium-sized. The chain uses TRBV6-2 or TRBV6-3 and TRBJ2-3; D is ambiguous. The CDR3 consists of 15 residues. Germline V CDR1 and CDR2: MNHEY, SVGEGT. The V end lost 0 bases, the J end lost 3 bases, and 10 bases lay between the germline ends. The chain's CDR3 is CASSYSGGKTDTQYF. The CDR3, as DNA: TGTGCCAGCAGTTACTCAGGCGGAAAAACAGATACGCAGTATTTT.

This chain joins TRBV14 and TRBJ2-7; D remains ambiguous. The germline V and J ends were trimmed by 4 bases and 9 bases, with 16 bases remaining between them. From germline, CDR1 is SGHDN and CDR2 FVKESK. The CDR3 spans 13 residues. CDR3 amino acids: CASSPPGDGSQYF. In DNA, the CDR3 is TGTGCCAGCAGCCCTCCGGGTGATGGGTCGCAGTACTTC. The full variable domain, rest sourced from reference TRBV14 and TRBJ2-7, is EAGVTQFPSHSVIEKGQTVTLRCDPISGHDNLYWYRRVMGKEIKFLLHFVKESKQDESGMPNNRFLAERTGGTYSTLKVQPAELEDSGVYFCASSPPGDGSQYFGPGTRLTVT.

V usage is TRBV5-1 and J usage is TRBJ1-1; 7 positions agree with TRBD1. The CDR3 spans 14 residues. Germline V gene data show CDR1 as SGHRS and CDR2 as YFSETQ. The ends lost 3 bases at V and 1 base at J; junction bases unmatched: 3. The CDR3 spells CASSWGTANTEAFF. In nucleotides, the CDR3 is TGCGCCAGCAGCTGGGGGACAGCGAACACTGAAGCTTTCTTT.

This clonotype is labeled large. The chain combines TRBV6-1 with TRBJ2-1; 9 bases line up with TRBD2. V lost 2 bases and J lost 7; bases outside the gene matches: 9. Germline loops: CDR1 MNHNS, CDR2 SASEGT. CDR3 size: 16 residues. The DNA for the CDR3 is TGTGCCAGCAGTGAACCCTTCGGTAGCGGGGGTAATGAGCAGTTCTTC. Residues: CASSEPFGSGGNEQFF.

CDR3 amino acids: CSASGGAQETQYF. The CDR3 region has the DNA TGCAGTGCTAGCGGGGGGGCCCAAGAGACCCAGTACTTC. V gene TRBV20-1 combines with J gene TRBJ2-5; TRBD2 matches at 8 bases. V shed 3 bases, J shed 1 base, and the junction held 1 base outside the gene matches. This CDR3 spans 13 amino acids. Germline V CDR1 and CDR2: DFQATT, SNEGSKA (reference sequence).

This clonotype was counted once. V gene TRBV5-6 combines with J gene TRBJ1-2; D perhaps matches TRBD1 (5 bases). The CDR3 is 15 residues long. The V gene's germline CDR1 is SGHDT and CDR2 YYEEEE. Trimming cost V 4 bases and J 1 base, with 14 bases left between them. The CDR3 protein is CASSPGHVGNYGYTF. CDR3 sequence (DNA): TGTGCCAGCAGCCCTGGACACGTGGGTAACTATGGCTACACCTTC.

The chain joins TRBV20-1 to TRBJ2-7; TRBD2 might be the D (6 bases). CDR3 size: 15 residues. V was shortened by 6 bases and J by 3 bases, with 21 bases between the two germline ends. Germline V lookup: CDR1 DFQATT, CDR2 SNEGSKA (reference sequence). The CDR3 protein is CSAPIAGGGNYEQYF. CDR3 coding DNA: TGCAGTGCCCCCATTGCCGGTGGCGGGAACTACGAGCAGTACTTC.

Relative to its sample, this clonotype is medium-sized. The V call is TRBV4-2, the J call TRBJ2-1; 7 nucleotides agree with TRBD2. The V gene end was trimmed by 3 bases and the J gene end by 5 bases; junction bases not matched to a gene: 7. The germline V gene encodes CDR1 LGHNA and CDR2 YNFKEQ. This CDR3 region has 15 residues. For the CDR3, the DNA is TGTGCCAGCAGCCAGTGGGCTAGCGGCGACAATGAGCAGTTCTTC. Its translation: CASSQWASGDNEQFF.

Judged by abundance, this clonotype is large. The J gene is TRBJ2-5, the V gene TRBV30, with D unresolved. V lost 1 base and J lost 1, with 7 bases in between. Germline lookup yields CDR1 GTSNPN and CDR2 SVGIG (reference sequence). This CDR3 contains 13 residues. The CDR3, as DNA: TGTGCCTGGAGTGACGGCCTCCAAGAGACCCAGTACTTC. Its translation is CAWSDGLQETQYF.

In its sample, this clonotype ranks as medium-sized. J is TRBJ1-6 and V is TRBV6-2 or TRBV6-3; D gene uncertain. The V end lost 10 bases, the J end lost 6 bases, and 10 bases lay between the germline ends. Germline CDR1 is MNHEY and CDR2 is SVGEGT. CDR3 length equals 12 residues. The CDR3: CAIRTGNSPLHF. CDR3 bases: TGTGCCATACGGACGGGTAATTCACCCCTCCACTTT.

This clonotype is medium-sized (0.01 to 0.1%). The J gene is TRBJ1-3, the V gene TRBV30; D unresolved. Trimming cost V 2 bases and J 0 bases, with 8 bases left between them. The CDR3 runs to 14 residues. Germline values: CDR1 GTSNPN, CDR2 SVGIG (reference sequence). CDR3 protein: CAWSPVPSGNTIYF. As DNA, the CDR3 is TGTGCCTGGAGTCCGGTCCCCTCTGGAAACACCATATATTTT.

The chain joins TRBV4-2 to TRBJ2-2, with a weak D call TRBD2 (6 bases). The CDR3 runs 15 residues. The V gene's germline CDR1 is LGHNA and CDR2 YNFKEQ. Trimming took 3 bases from V and 3 from J, leaving 11 bases between them. CDR3: CASSQSGGYTGELFF. In DNA form, the CDR3 reads TGTGCCAGCAGCCAGTCAGGAGGGTACACCGGGGAGCTGTTTTTT.

In its sample, this clonotype is large (0.1 to 1%). This rearrangement joins TRBV30 to TRBJ1-6; 8 bases agree with TRBD1. CDR3 length: 14 amino acids. The germline gives CDR1 GTSNPN, CDR2 SVGIG (reference sequence). With V trimmed by 0 bases and J by 7 bases, 2 bases remained unmatched. The CDR3 loop reads CAWSVGQENSPLHF. DNA for the CDR3: TGTGCCTGGAGTGTGGGACAGGAAAATTCACCCCTCCACTTT. The full variable domain, completed using reference TRBV30 and TRBJ1-6, is SQTIHQWPATLVQPVGSPLSLECTVEGTSNPNLYWYRQAAGRGLQLLFYSVGIGQISSEVPQNLSASRPQDRQFILSSKKLLLSDSGFYLCAWSVGQENSPLHFGNGTRLTVT.

Sample share makes this clonotype large. The rearrangement links TRBV7-6 to TRBJ1-6; a weak D match, TRBD1 (5 bases). This CDR3 contains 16 residues. CDR1 and CDR2 (germline): SGHVS, FNYEAQ. The V end lost 2 bases, the J end lost 6 bases, and 14 bases lay between the germline ends. CDR3 nucleotide sequence: TGTGCCAGCAGCTTAAGCGGGGGGAAGGGTAATTCACCCCTCCACTTT. This encodes CASSLSGGKGNSPLHF.

This clonotype has just a few counts. The chain recombines TRBV12-3 or TRBV12-4 with TRBJ1-2, with D perhaps matching TRBD1 (5 bases). This CDR3 is built from 17 residues. V lost 0 bases and J lost 0, with 14 bases in between. CDR3 DNA: TGTGCCAGCAGTTTAGCGCGTGAGGGGCCGACTAACTATGGCTACACCTTC. Protein product: CASSLAREGPTNYGYTF.

This chain links TRBV19 with TRBJ2-2, with 14 nucleotides matching TRBD2. CDR1 is LNHDA, CDR2 SQIVND, per germline (reference sequence). V shed 4 bases and J 5 bases; nucleotides not matched to a gene: 3. This CDR3 is built from 16 residues. The CDR3 DNA is TGTGCCAGTAGTACCGGACTAGCGGGGGGTACCGGGGAGCTGTTTTTT. It is translated as CASSTGLAGGTGELFF.

This clonotype is medium-sized. This chain joins TRBV6-2 or TRBV6-3 and TRBJ1-5; no reliable D call. Trimming took off 6 bases at V and 1 base at J, with 13 bases between the two ends. This CDR3 contains 15 residues. Per the germline V gene, CDR1 is MNHEY and CDR2 is SVGEGT. The CDR3 reads CASSPPAWSNQPQHF. In DNA form, the CDR3 reads TGTGCCAGCAGCCCTCCGGCCTGGAGCAATCAGCCCCAGCATTTT.

This clonotype is termed large. The chain couples TRBV6-5 to TRBJ1-4; the D gene is possibly TRBD1 (5 bases). The CDR3 spans 14 residues. The germline V gene has CDR1 MNHEY and CDR2 SVGAGI. V shed 5 bases and J shed 8 bases, with 15 bases lying between them. The DNA for the CDR3 is TGTGCCAGCAGTGTCGGGGCCGAGGGGGAAAAACTGTTTTTT. This codes for CASSVGAEGEKLFF.